The present TCR beta chain was sequenced within a study of blood T cell repertoires in COVID-19. Study in general: Sites across the United States, Italy and Spain contributed samples from acute and convalescent COVID-19. T cells, B-cell-depleted T cells, or PBMCs supplied cDNA or gDNA.

Original handling: Amplification of reference gene primers provided the estimated nucleated cell counts. Assay: immunoSEQ multiplex PCR; the TCRdb copy retains only in-frame clones and omits some. V, J and clone size reflect that table, while D and trimming were determined from the DNA. The table lists 100,000 to 150,000 clones, around 89% of them singletons. CDR1 is SGHNT, CDR2 YENEEA, per germline. The CDR3 is 15 amino acids. With V trimmed by 4 bases and J by 6 bases, 6 bases remained unmatched. The sample comprised peripheral blood. This chain links TRBV11-3 with TRBJ2-3, with 11 bases matching TRBD1. The receptor's source is a man in his 70s with active COVID-19. CDR3 nucleotides: TGTGCCAGCAGCTATCGGACAGGGGGCAGGGATACGCAGTATTTT. Amino acid sequence: CASSYRTGGRDTQYF.